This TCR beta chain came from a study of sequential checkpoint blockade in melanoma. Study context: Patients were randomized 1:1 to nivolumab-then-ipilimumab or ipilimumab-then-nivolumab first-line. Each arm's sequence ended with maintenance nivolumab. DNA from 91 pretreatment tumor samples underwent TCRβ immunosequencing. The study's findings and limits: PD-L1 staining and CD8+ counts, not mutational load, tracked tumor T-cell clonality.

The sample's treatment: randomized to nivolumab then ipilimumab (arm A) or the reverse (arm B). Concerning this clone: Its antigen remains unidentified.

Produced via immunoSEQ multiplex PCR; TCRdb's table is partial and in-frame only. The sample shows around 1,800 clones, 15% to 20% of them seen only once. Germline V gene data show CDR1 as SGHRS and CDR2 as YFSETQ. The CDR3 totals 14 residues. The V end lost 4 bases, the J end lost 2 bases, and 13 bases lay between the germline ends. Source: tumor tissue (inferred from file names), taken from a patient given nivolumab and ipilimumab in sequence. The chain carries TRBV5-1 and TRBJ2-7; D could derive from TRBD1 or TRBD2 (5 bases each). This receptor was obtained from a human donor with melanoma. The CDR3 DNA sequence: TGCGCCAGCAGCGTCGGGACCTCCACCTACGAGCAGTACTTC. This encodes CASSVGTSTYEQYF.